The entry below gives a single T cell receptor (beta chain) sequence along with its context. This sample is drawn from a study of blood T cell repertoires in COVID-19. Study background: From the United States, Italy and Spain came samples of acute and convalescent COVID-19. In each case, the material was cDNA or gDNA derived from T cells, B-cell-depleted T cells, or PBMCs.

Germline V gives CDR1 SGHAT, CDR2 FQNNGV. Trimming took 1 base from V and 0 from J, leaving 7 bases between them. CDR3 length: 14 residues. The data were produced by immunoSEQ multiplex PCR, yet TCRdb's version contains in-frame clones alone and is incomplete. The sample has about 49,000 clones, approximately 85% seen once. This receptor was obtained from a human donor in a cohort sampled during active COVID-19. The rearrangement uses TRBV11-2 and TRBJ2-7; tentatively, D is TRBD1 (5 bases). Input material: peripheral blood. For the CDR3, the DNA is TGTGCCAGCAGCTTAGGACAGTCCTCCTACGAGCAGTACTTC. It codes for CASSLGQSSYEQYF. Full variable domain (outside the CDR3, taken from reference TRBV11-2 and TRBJ2-7): EAGVAQSPRYKIIEKRQSVAFWCNPISGHATLYWYQQILGQGPKLLIQFQNNGVVDDSQLPKDRFSAERLKGVDSTLKIQPAKLEDSAVYLCASSLGQSSYEQYFGPGTRLTVT.